These 9 T cell receptor beta chains came from one sample sequenced in a study of CD8+ T cells in alopecia areata. Once RNA had been extracted, it was reverse transcribed into cDNA to act as the sequencing template. TCRdb's copy holds only in-frame clones and misses some; the assay was immunoSEQ multiplex PCR. The sample includes 120,000 or so clones, approximately 60% seen only once; the top ten take approximately 5.1%. Treatment indicated: oral pan-JAK inhibitor, 5-10 mg twice daily. This material consisted of CD4+ T cells sorted from blood, taken at week 4, from a patient treated with tofacitinib. The receptors here all came from a human donor with alopecia areata.

V and J are TRBV18 and TRBJ2-1; D gene unclear. This CDR3 is built from 14 residues. Trimming cost V 5 bases and J 9 bases, with 17 bases left between them. CDR1 is KGHSH, CDR2 LQKENI, per germline. CDR3: CASSVTGHIVEQFF. CDR3 nucleotide sequence: TGTGCCAGCTCAGTAACCGGCCACATAGTTGAGCAGTTCTTC.

The J gene is TRBJ1-2, the V gene TRBV10-3; D is unresolved. CDR1 ENHRY and CDR2 SYGVKD come from the germline V gene. The CDR3 spans 12 residues. V was pared by 0 bases and J by 8 bases, with 7 bases between. The CDR3 bases are TGTGCCATCAGTGAGTCTGGGGAAGGCTACACCTTC. Encoded protein: CAISESGEGYTF.

The J gene is TRBJ2-5, the V gene TRBV27, with D perhaps TRBD1 (5 bases). V was cut by 0 bases and J by 0 bases, with 8 bases left in between. This CDR3 is 15 amino acids long. Looked up from germline, CDR1 is MNHEY and CDR2 is SMNVEV (reference sequence). The CDR3, as DNA: TGTGCCAGCAGTTTATCTTCAGGGTACCAAGAGACCCAGTACTTC. Protein: CASSLSSGYQETQYF.

The table lists this clone with a count of one. The chain joins TRBV6-6 to TRBJ1-2; possible D gene TRBD1, 5 bases. Trimming cost V 2 bases and J 7 bases, with 5 bases left between them. Germline V gives CDR1 MNHNY, CDR2 SVGAGI (reference sequence). The CDR3 loop spans 11 amino acids. This CDR3 reads CASSYGAGYTF. Here the CDR3 DNA reads TGTGCCAGCAGTTACGGGGCTGGCTACACCTTC.

The chain combines TRBV7-2 with TRBJ2-7; 16 nucleotides line up with TRBD2. V was pared by 3 bases and J by 3 bases, with 5 bases of the junction left unmatched. CDR3 length: 17 residues. Germline CDR1 and CDR2: SGHTA and FQGNSA. In nucleotides, the CDR3 is TGTGCCAGCAGCTTTCACGGGACTAGCGGGAGGGTCTACGAGCAGTACTTC. Its translation: CASSFHGTSGRVYEQYF.

In its sample, this clone was seen a few times. The rearrangement joins TRBV7-6 to TRBJ2-7, with 8 nucleotides matching TRBD1. This CDR3 has 14 residues. V gave up 1 base and J gave up 6 bases; unmatched junction bases: 5. The germline gives CDR1 SGHVS, CDR2 FNYEAQ. The CDR3 DNA is TGTGCCAGCAGCTTAGTAGACAGGGGCCCCGAGCAGTACTTC. This encodes CASSLVDRGPEQYF.

The chain carries TRBV7-3 and TRBJ2-1, with TRBD1 identical over 10 bases. Germline V gene data show CDR1 as SGHTA and CDR2 as FQGTGA. The CDR3 is made up of 15 amino acids. J was trimmed by 6 bases and V by 5 bases; bases with no gene match: 7. The CDR3 bases are TGTGCCAGCAGCCCGGGACAGGGGTATTTCAATGAGCAGTTCTTC. Its protein is CASSPGQGYFNEQFF.

The chain recombines TRBV2 with TRBJ2-3; 9 nucleotides align to TRBD1. V shed 8 bases, J shed 2 bases, and the junction held 8 bases outside the gene matches. Germline V gives CDR1 SNHLY, CDR2 FYNNEI. CDR3 length: 15 residues. The CDR3 here is CASGPQGAVTDTQYF. CDR3 in DNA: TGTGCCAGCGGCCCACAGGGGGCAGTCACAGATACGCAGTATTTT.

This clone was counted a few times. J is TRBJ2-7 and V is TRBV29-1, with 7 bases lining up with TRBD1. V trimming: 6 bases; J trimming: 2 bases; junction bases outside the gene matches: 10. Germline V gene lookup returns CDR1 SQVTM and CDR2 ANQGSEA. The CDR3 is made up of 14 amino acids. The CDR3 spells CSVKAGTDPYEQYF. For the CDR3, the DNA is TGCAGCGTAAAAGCCGGGACAGACCCCTACGAGCAGTACTTC.